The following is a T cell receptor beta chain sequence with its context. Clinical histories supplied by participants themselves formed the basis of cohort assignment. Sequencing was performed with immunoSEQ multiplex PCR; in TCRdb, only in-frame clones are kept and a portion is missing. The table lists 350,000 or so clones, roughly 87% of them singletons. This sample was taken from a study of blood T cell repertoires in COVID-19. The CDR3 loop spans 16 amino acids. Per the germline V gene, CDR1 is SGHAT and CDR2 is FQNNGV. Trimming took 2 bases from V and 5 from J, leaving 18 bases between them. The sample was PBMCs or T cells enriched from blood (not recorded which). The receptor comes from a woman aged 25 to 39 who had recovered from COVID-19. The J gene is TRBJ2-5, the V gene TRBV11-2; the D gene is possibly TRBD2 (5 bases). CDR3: CASSLYGSSYRETQYF. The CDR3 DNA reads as TGTGCCAGCAGCTTATATGGGAGTTCGTATAGGGAGACCCAGTACTTC. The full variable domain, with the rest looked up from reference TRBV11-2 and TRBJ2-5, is EAGVAQSPRYKIIEKRQSVAFWCNPISGHATLYWYQQILGQGPKLLIQFQNNGVVDDSQLPKDRFSAERLKGVDSTLKIQPAKLEDSAVYLCASSLYGSSYRETQYFGPGTRLLVL.